Described below is a single T cell receptor beta chain sequence and its context. Germline V CDR1 and CDR2: SGDLS, YYNGEE. The CDR3 spans 15 residues. V shed 4 bases and J shed 0 bases, with 10 bases lying between them. Using immunoSEQ multiplex PCR, the repertoire was profiled, and TCRdb retains in-frame clones only, with some absent. The sample includes around 300,000 clones, 86% of them seen just once. This record belongs to a study of blood T cell repertoires in COVID-19. On the study more broadly: COVID-19 samples, acute and convalescent, were from the United States, Italy and Spain.

The rearrangement uses TRBV9 and TRBJ2-2; perhaps TRBD1 as D (5 bases). The sequence came from a woman in her 70s with COVID-19, enrolled during active disease. Specimen: peripheral blood. CDR3 sequence reads: CASSPKGTNTGELFF. CDR3 bases: TGTGCCAGCAGCCCAAAGGGGACGAACACCGGGGAGCTGTTTTTT.